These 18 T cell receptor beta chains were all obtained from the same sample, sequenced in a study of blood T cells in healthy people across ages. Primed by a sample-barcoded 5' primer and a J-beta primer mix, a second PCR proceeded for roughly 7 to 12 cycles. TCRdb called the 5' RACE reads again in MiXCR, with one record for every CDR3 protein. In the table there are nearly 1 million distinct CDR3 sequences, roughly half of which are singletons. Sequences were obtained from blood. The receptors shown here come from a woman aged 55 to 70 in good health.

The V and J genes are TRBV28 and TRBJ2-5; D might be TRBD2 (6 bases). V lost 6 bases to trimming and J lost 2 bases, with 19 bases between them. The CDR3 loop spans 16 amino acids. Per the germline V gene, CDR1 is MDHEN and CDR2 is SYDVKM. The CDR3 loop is CASRLIRAGSQETQYF. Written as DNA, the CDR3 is TGTGCCAGCAGGTTAATCCGGGCGGGGTCTCAAGAGACCCAGTACTTC.

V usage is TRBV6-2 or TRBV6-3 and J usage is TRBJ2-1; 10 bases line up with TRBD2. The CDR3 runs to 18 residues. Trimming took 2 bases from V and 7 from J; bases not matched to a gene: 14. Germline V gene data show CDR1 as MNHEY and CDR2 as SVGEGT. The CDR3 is CASSYPVTLAGVKNEQFF. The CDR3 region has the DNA TGTGCCAGCAGTTACCCCGTTACCCTAGCGGGAGTTAAAAATGAGCAGTTCTTC.

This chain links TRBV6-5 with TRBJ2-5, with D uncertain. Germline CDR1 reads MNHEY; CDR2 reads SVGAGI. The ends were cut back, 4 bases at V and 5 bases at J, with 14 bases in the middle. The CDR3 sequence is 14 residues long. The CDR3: CASSSSFNGETQYF. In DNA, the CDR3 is TGTGCCAGCAGTTCCTCATTCAACGGGGAGACCCAGTACTTC.

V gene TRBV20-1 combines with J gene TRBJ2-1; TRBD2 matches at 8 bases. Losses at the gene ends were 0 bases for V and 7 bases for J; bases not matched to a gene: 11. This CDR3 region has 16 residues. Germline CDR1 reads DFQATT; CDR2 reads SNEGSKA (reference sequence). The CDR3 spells CSARDPWTSILNEQFF. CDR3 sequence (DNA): TGCAGTGCTAGAGACCCCTGGACTAGCATCCTAAATGAGCAGTTCTTC.

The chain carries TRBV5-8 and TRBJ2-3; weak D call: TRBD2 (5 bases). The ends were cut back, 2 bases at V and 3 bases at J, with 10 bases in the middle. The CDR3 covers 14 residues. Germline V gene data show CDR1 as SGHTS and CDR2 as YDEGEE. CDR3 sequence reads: CASSFGIGTDTQYF. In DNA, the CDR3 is TGTGCCAGCAGCTTCGGGATTGGAACAGATACGCAGTATTTT.

The CDR3, as DNA: TGTGCCAGCAGTGAATCTGGCAGCGGAAGGTACAATGAGCAGTTCTTC. The encoded protein is CASSESGSGRYNEQFF. The chain carries TRBV25-1 and TRBJ2-1, with D possibly being TRBD2 (5 bases). Per the germline V gene, CDR1 is MGHDK and CDR2 is SYGVNS. The CDR3 covers 16 residues. Deletions cut 1 base from V and 4 bases from J, with 14 bases between. Full variable domain (outside the CDR3, taken from reference TRBV25-1 and TRBJ2-1): EADIYQTPRYLVIGTGKKITLECSQTMGHDKMYWYQQDPGMELHLIHYSYGVNSTEKGDLSSESTVSRIRTEHFPLTLESARPSHTSQYLCASSESGSGRYNEQFFGPGTRLTVL.

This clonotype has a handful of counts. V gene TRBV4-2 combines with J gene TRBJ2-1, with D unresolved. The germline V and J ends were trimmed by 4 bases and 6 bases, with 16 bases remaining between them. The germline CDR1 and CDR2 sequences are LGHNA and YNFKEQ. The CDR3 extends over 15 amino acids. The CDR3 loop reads CASSPNGEKGNEQFF. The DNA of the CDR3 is TGTGCCAGCAGCCCCAATGGTGAAAAGGGCAATGAGCAGTTCTTC.

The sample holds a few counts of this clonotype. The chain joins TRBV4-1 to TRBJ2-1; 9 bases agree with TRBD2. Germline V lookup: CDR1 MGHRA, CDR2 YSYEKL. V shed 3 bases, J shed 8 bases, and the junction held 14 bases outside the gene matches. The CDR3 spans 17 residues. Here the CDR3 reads CASSHLQSAGGLDEQFF. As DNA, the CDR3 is TGCGCCAGCAGCCACCTCCAATCAGCGGGAGGCCTCGATGAGCAGTTCTTC.

CDR3 nucleotide sequence: TGTGCCAGCAGTTTATCGCCTGGCTATGGCTACACCTTC. Its protein is CASSLSPGYGYTF. The chain joins TRBV27 to TRBJ1-2; D is unclear. The CDR3 is made up of 13 amino acids. Germline V lookup: CDR1 MNHEY, CDR2 SMNVEV (reference sequence). Trimming took 0 bases from V and 4 from J, leaving 6 bases between them.

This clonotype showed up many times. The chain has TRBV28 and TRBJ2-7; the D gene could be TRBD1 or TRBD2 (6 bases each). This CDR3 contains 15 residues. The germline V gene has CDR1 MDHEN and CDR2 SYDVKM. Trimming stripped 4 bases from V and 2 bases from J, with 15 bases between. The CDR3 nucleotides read TGTGCCAGCAGTTCGGCTGGAGGGGGAACCTACGAGCAGTACTTC. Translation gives CASSSAGGGTYEQYF.

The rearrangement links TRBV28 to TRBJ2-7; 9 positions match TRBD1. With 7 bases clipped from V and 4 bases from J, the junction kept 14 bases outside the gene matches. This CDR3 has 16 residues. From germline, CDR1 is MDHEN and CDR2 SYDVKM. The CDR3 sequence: CASKVVMGQGNYEQYF. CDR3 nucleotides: TGTGCCAGCAAAGTGGTGATGGGACAGGGTAATTACGAGCAGTACTTC.

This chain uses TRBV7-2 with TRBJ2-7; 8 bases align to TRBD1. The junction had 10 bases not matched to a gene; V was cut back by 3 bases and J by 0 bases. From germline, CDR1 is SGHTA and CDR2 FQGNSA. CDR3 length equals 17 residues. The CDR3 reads CASSFQGTGGPSYEQYF. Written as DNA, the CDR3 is TGTGCCAGCAGCTTCCAGGGAACAGGGGGTCCCTCCTACGAGCAGTACTTC.

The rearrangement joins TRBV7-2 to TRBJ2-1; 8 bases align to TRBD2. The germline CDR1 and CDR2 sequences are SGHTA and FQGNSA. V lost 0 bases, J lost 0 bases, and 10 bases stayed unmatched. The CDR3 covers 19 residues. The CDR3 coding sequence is TGTGCCAGCAGCTTAGCTATTTTAGCGGGGCCAAGCTCCTACAATGAGCAGTTCTTC. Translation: CASSLAILAGPSSYNEQFF.

The CDR3: CASSQDLGYYNEQYF. CDR3 nucleotide sequence: TGTGCCAGCAGCCAAGATCTGGGATACTACAATGAGCAGTACTTC. The chain employs TRBV3-1 and TRBJ2-1, with D uncertain. The J call is doubtful: the DNA matches TRBJ2-7 better. Germline CDR1 LGHDT, CDR2 YNNKEL (reference sequence). The CDR3 spans 15 residues.

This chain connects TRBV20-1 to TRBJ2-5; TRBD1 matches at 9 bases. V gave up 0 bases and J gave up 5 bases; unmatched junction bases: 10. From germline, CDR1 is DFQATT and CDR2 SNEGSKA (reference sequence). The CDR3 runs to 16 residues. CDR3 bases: TGCAGTGCTAGAGATCCAGCGACAGGGGGAGTGGAGACCCAGTACTTC. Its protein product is CSARDPATGGVETQYF.

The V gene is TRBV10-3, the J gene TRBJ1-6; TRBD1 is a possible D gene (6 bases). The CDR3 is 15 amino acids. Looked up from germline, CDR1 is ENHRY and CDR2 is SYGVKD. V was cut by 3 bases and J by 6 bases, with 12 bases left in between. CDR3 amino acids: CAISDYRVSNSPLHF. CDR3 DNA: TGTGCCATCAGTGATTACAGGGTTTCTAATTCACCCCTCCACTTT.

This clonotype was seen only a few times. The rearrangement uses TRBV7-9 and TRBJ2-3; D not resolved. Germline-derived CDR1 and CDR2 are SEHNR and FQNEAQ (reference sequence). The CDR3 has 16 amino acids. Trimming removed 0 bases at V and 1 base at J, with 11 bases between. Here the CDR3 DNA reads TGTGCCAGCAGCTTAGCGCTCGCCACCGGCACAGATACGCAGTATTTT. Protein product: CASSLALATGTDTQYF.

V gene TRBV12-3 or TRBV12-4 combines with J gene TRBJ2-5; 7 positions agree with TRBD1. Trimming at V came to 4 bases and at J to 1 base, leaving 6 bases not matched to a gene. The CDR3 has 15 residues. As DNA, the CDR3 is TGTGCCAGCAGTTACTATGGGACAGCCCAAGAGACCCAGTACTTC. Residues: CASSYYGTAQETQYF.